A selection of T cell receptor beta chains follows, all from one sample in a study of PD-1 blockade in mismatch repair-deficient tumors. Repertoires were generated with immunoSEQ multiplex PCR, while TCRdb's copy carries only in-frame clones and drops some. This table has about 60,000 clones, about 91% appearing once. Sample: peripheral blood, taken 52 weeks after starting pembrolizumab. The source is an adult with mismatch repair-deficient cancer. Both conserved end residues are trimmed from each CDR3.

V,CDR3
TRBV2,ASRSGQGHNEQF
TRBV12-5,ASGLVRKGQGAGELF
TRBV27,ATSVGGGWETQY
TRBV30,AWSVGDGTSNYGYT
TRBV4-1,ASSQGNQLGGELF
TRBV29-1,SVEDGINEQF
TRBV5-4,ASSFLESTDTQY
TRBV27,ASSFGGIKQF
TRBV6-1,ATFMGAAYEQY
TRBV6-1,ASSDSYEQY
TRBV5-1,ASSFGNDRGAQY
TRBV7-9,ASSLGGGRGEQF
TRBV5-4,ASIGGGAGGYT
TRBV6-1,ASVTYWGPQETQY
TRBV5-1,ASRPASGSPETQY
TRBV11-3,ASSLGTREGSTGELF
TRBV5-8,ASSLLHKRNEQF
TRBV30,AQTGVNEKLF
TRBV30,AWSLGVEYEQF
TRBV10-3,AISVQGHNYEQY